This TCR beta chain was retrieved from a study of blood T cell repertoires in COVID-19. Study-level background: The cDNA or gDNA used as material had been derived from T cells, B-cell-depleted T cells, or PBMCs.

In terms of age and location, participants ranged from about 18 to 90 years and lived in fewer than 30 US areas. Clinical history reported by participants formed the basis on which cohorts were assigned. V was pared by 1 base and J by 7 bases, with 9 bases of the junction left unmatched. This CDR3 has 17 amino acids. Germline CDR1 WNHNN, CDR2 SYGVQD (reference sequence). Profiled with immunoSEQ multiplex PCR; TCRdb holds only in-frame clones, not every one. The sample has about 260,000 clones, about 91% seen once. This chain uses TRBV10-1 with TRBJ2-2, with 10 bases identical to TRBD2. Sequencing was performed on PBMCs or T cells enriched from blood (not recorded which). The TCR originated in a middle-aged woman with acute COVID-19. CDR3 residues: CASSEYWTSGGFGELFF. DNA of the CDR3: TGCGCCAGCAGTGAGTATTGGACTAGCGGAGGCTTCGGGGAGCTGTTTTTT.